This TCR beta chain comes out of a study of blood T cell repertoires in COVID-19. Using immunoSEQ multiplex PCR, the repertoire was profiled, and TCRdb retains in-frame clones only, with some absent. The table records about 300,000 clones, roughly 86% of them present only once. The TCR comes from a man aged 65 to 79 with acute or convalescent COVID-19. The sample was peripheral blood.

Here the CDR3 reads CASSLELTGLDNSPLHF. DNA of the CDR3: TGTGCCAGCAGTTTGGAACTGACGGGTCTTGATAATTCACCCCTCCACTTT. The rearrangement joins TRBV28 to TRBJ1-6; D not certain. V lost 3 bases and J 5 bases, leaving 17 bases between the germline ends. Germline V lookup: CDR1 MDHEN, CDR2 SYDVKM. The CDR3 is made up of 17 amino acids.